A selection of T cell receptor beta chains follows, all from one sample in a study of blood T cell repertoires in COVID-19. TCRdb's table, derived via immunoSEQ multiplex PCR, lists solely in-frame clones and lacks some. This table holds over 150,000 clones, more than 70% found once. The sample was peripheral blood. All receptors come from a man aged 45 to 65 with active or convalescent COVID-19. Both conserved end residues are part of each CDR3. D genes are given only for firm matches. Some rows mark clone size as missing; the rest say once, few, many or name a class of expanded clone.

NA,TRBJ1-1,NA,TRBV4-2,TGTGCCAGCAGCCAAGCCCCCGTGGTCCTGAGGGCATTT,CASSQAPVVLRAF
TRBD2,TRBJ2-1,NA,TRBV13,TGTGCCAGCAGCTTACCTAGCGGCTACAATGAGCAGTTCTTC,CASSLPSGYNEQFF
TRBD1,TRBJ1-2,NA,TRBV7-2,TGTGCCAGCAGCTTGTCAGGACAGGGGGGTGCTGGCTACACCTTC,CASSLSGQGGAGYTF
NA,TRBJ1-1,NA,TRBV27,TGTGCCAGCAGTTTTTGGGGCAGTTCCGACACTGAAGCTTTCTTT,CASSFWGSSDTEAFF
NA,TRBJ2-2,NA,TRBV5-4,TGTGCCGTATCCGGGACAATCATGGGAGTCGGGGAGCTGTTTTTT,CAVSGTIMGVGELFF
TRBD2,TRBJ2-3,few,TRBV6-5,TGTGCCAGCAGCCTTAGCGGGAGGGCCACGGATACGCAGTATTTT,CASSLSGRATDTQYF
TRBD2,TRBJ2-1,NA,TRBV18,TGTGCCAGCTCACCGGTACTAGCGGGCCCACACGGGAATGAGCAGTTCTTC,CASSPVLAGPHGNEQFF
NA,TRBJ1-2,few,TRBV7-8,TGTGCCAGCAGGAGCGACAGCTTTAGCTATGGCTACACCTTC,CASRSDSFSYGYTF
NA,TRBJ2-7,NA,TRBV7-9,TGTGCCTCCGGGCGGGGCGACTTCGCCTACGAGCAGTACTTC,CASGRGDFAYEQYF
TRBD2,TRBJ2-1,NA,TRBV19,TGTGCCAGTAGTATAGGGGGAAGAGGGGGACTAGCGGGGTCCCGCTCCTACAATGAGCAGTTCTTC,CASSIGGRGGLAGSRSYNEQFF
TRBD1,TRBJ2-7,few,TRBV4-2,TGTGCCAGCAGCCCCGGGACAGTCCCCTACGAGCAGTACTTC,CASSPGTVPYEQYF
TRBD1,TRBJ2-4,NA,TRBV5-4,TGTGCCAGCACCAAGGACAGGGGGGTTGGAAACATTCAGTACTTC,CASTKDRGVGNIQYF
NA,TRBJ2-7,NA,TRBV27,TGTGCCAGCAGTCCACTCTACGAGCAGTACTTC,CASSPLYEQYF
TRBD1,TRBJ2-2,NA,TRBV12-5,TGTGCTAGTGGTCGCCGTGAGACAGGGGCCACCGGGGAGCTGTTTTTT,CASGRRETGATGELFF
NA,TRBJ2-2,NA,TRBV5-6,TGTGCCAGCAGCACTCCGAACACCGGGGAGCTGTTTTTT,CASSTPNTGELFF
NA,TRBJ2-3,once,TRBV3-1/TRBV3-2,TGTGCCAGCAGCCAAACGACTAGTTCCGATACGCAGTATTTT,CASSQTTSSDTQYF
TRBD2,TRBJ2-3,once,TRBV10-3,TGTGCCATCAGAGGGGGACTAGGGCCAGATACGCAGTATTTT,CAIRGGLGPDTQYF
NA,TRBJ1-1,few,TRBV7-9,TGTGCCAGCAGCCCCCACCGGGAACCCATGAACACTGAAGCTTTCTTT,CASSPHREPMNTEAFF
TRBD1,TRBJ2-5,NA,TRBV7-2,TGTGCCAGCACCTCAACAGGGGGCTTGGAGACCCAGTACTTC,CASTSTGGLETQYF
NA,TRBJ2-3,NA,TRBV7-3,TGTGCCAGCAGCAAATCACTAGGAGATACGCAGTATTTT,CASSKSLGDTQYF
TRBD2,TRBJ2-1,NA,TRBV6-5,TGTGCCAGCACATCTAGCGGGAGGCTCAATGAGCAGTTCTTC,CASTSSGRLNEQFF
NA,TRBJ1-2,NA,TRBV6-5,TGTGCCAGCAGTTACTCGATTGAGCCAATCTATGGCTACACCTTC,CASSYSIEPIYGYTF
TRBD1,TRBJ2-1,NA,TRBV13,TGTGCCAGCAGACTAACCACTTCGGACAGGTCAGACAATGAGCAGTTCTTC,CASRLTTSDRSDNEQFF
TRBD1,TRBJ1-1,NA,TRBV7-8,TGTGCCAGCAGCCTTCACGTCGACAGGGGAGGACACACTGAAGCTTTCTTT,CASSLHVDRGGHTEAFF
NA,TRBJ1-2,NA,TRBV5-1,TGCGCCAGCAGCTTAGTTTTGGCGGACTATGGCTACACCTTC,CASSLVLADYGYTF
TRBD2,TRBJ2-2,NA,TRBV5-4,TGTGCCAGCAGCGGTGGACTAGCGGGAGTAGATACCGGGGAGCTGTTTTTT,CASSGGLAGVDTGELFF
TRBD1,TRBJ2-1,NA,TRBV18,TGTGCCAGCTCAGATACAGGGGGCCCCCTATCCAATGAGCAGTTCTTC,CASSDTGGPLSNEQFF
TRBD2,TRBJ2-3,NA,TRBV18,TGTGCCAGCTCATCGGGACTAGCGGGGGGTGCAGATACGCAGTATTTT,CASSSGLAGGADTQYF
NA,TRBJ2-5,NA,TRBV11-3,TGTGCCAGCAGCTTATTTCTCCAAGAGACCCAGTACTTC,CASSLFLQETQYF
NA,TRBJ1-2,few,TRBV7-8,TGTGCCAGCAGCTTGGGGAGGTCGCAGGGCGGCAGTGCTCACTATGGCTACACCTTC,CASSLGRSQGGSAHYGYTF
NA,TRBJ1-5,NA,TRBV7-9,TGTGCCAGCAGCTCACAGGGCTATAGCAATCAGCCCCAGCATTTT,CASSSQGYSNQPQHF
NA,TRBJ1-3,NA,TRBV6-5,TGTGCCAGCAGTTACTCGGCCATCCCTGGAAACACCATATATTTT,CASSYSAIPGNTIYF
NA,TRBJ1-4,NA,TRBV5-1,TGCGCCAGCAGCGAGACAGTGGATAATGAAAAACTGTTTTTT,CASSETVDNEKLFF
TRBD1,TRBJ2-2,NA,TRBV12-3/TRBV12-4,TGTGCCAGCACCGACAGGGACCTCGGGGAGCTGTTTTTT,CASTDRDLGELFF
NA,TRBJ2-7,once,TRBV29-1,TGCAGCGTTCAAGAAACGGACACCTACGAGCAGTACTTC,CSVQETDTYEQYF
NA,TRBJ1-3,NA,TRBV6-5,TGTGCCAGCCAGGGTGTTGAAAACACCATATATTTT,CASQGVENTIYF
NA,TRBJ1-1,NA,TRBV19,TGTGCCAGTAGATGGGTGCAGGGGAACACTGAAGCTTTCTTT,CASRWVQGNTEAFF
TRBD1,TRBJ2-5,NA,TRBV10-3,TGTGCCGCCCGAGGGGGACAGGGGGTTTGGGAGACCCAGTACTTC,CAARGGQGVWETQYF
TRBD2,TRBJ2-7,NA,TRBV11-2,TGTGCCAGCAGCCTAGTCGCGGGAGGCCCCTACGAGCAGTACTTC,CASSLVAGGPYEQYF
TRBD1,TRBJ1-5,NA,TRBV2,TGTGCCAGCAGCGAACAGGGGGCCGGCAATCAGCCCCAGCATTTT,CASSEQGAGNQPQHF
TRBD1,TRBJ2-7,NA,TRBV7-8,TGTGCCAGCAGCTTAGAGGGACAGGGGGCGGGTGAGCAGTACTTC,CASSLEGQGAGEQYF